These 28 T cell receptor beta chains were all obtained from the same sample, sequenced in a study of blood T cell repertoires in COVID-19. Profiled with immunoSEQ multiplex PCR; TCRdb holds only in-frame clones, not every one. The data contain 150,000 to 200,000 clones, approximately 79% of them singletons. The sample was peripheral blood. The receptors here all came from a woman of 80 years or more with acute or convalescent COVID-19.

The CDR3 spells CATSRDEDGSGNTIYF. The CDR3 nucleotides read TGTGCCACCAGCAGAGATGAGGATGGATCCGGAAACACCATATATTTT. V gene TRBV15 combines with J gene TRBJ1-3; D remains unclear. The germline V gene has CDR1 LNHNV and CDR2 YYDKDF (reference sequence). V was pared by 0 bases and J by 4 bases, with 13 bases between. This CDR3 region has 16 residues.

The chain uses TRBV6-4 and TRBJ2-3; the match to TRBD1 covers 7 bases. The junction had 6 bases not matched to a gene; V was cut back by 6 bases and J by 0 bases. The germline V gene encodes CDR1 MRHNA and CDR2 SNTAGT. CDR3 length: 15 residues. The CDR3 DNA follows: TGTGCCAGCAGGTTAACAGGGGCTAGCACAGATACGCAGTATTTT. This codes for CASRLTGASTDTQYF.

The chain is built from TRBV18 and TRBJ1-1; TRBD1 is a possible D gene (6 bases). This CDR3 contains 14 residues. V was shortened by 3 bases and J by 5 bases, with 13 bases between the two germline ends. Per the germline V gene, CDR1 is KGHSH and CDR2 is LQKENI. This CDR3 is CASSPGRGGTEAFF. Here the CDR3 DNA reads TGTGCCAGCTCACCGGGCAGGGGCGGGACTGAAGCTTTCTTT.

For the CDR3, the DNA is TGCGCCAGCAGCTTGGGAACCCGACAGCAAGAGACCCAGTACTTC. Amino acids: CASSLGTRQQETQYF. The chain uses TRBV5-1 and TRBJ2-5; TRBD1 might be the D (5 bases). The germline CDR1 and CDR2 sequences are SGHRS and YFSETQ. V lost 0 bases, J lost 2 bases, and 11 bases lay in between. The CDR3 has 15 residues. Variable domain in full (rest from reference TRBV5-1 and TRBJ2-5): KAGVTQTPRYLIKTRGQQVTLSCSPISGHRSVSWYQQTPGQGLQFLFEYFSETQRNKGNFPGRFSGRQFSNSRSEMNVSTLELGDSALYLCASSLGTRQQETQYFGPGTRLLVL.

The chain links TRBV5-5 to TRBJ1-5; D is unresolved. Trimming took 4 bases from V and 3 from J, leaving 5 bases between them. From germline, CDR1 is SGHKS and CDR2 YYEKEE (reference sequence). This CDR3 has 12 residues. CDR3 protein: CASSENNQPQHF. CDR3 coding DNA: TGTGCCAGCAGCGAGAACAATCAGCCCCAGCATTTT. The full variable domain, with the rest looked up from reference TRBV5-5 and TRBJ1-5, is DAGVTQSPTHLIKTRGQQVTLRCSPISGHKSVSWYQQVLGQGPQFIFQYYEKEERGRGNFPDRFSARQFPNYSSELNVNALLLGDSALYLCASSENNQPQHFGDGTRLSIL.

This chain connects TRBV29-1 to TRBJ1-1; TRBD1 might be the D (5 bases). Trimming cost V 4 bases and J 0 bases, with 12 bases left between them. Germline V CDR1 and CDR2: SQVTM, ANQGSEA. The CDR3 totals 14 residues. The DNA for the CDR3 is TGCAGCGTTGGGAGGGGAGCTATGAACACTGAAGCTTTCTTT. This encodes CSVGRGAMNTEAFF.

The chain uses TRBV7-2 and TRBJ1-6, with 8 bases aligning to TRBD1. This CDR3 comprises 15 residues. The germline gives CDR1 SGHTA, CDR2 FQGNSA. Trimming removed 5 bases from V and 6 bases from J; junction bases left unmatched: 6. In DNA, the CDR3 is TGTGCCAGCAGCCCCGGACAGGGAATTAATTCACCCCTCCACTTT. This codes for CASSPGQGINSPLHF.

J is TRBJ2-7 and V is TRBV10-3; tentatively, D is TRBD2 (6 bases). This CDR3 comprises 13 residues. Trimming removed 7 bases at V and 5 bases at J, with 15 bases between. Germline loops: CDR1 ENHRY, CDR2 SYGVKD. CDR3 residues: CAIMNGGGNEQYF. The DNA of the CDR3 is TGTGCCATCATGAACGGGGGAGGCAACGAGCAGTACTTC.

The CDR3 protein is CASSPQGIEQFF. Here the CDR3 DNA reads TGTGCCAGCAGCCCCCAGGGTATTGAGCAGTTCTTC. The V and J genes are TRBV9 and TRBJ2-1, with D possibly being TRBD1 (5 bases). The CDR3 sequence is 12 residues long. Per germline, CDR1 SGDLS and CDR2 YYNGEE. The V and J ends lost 4 bases and 9 bases respectively, with 11 bases between them.

The chain carries TRBV2 and TRBJ1-5; 7 nucleotides match TRBD1. Germline V lookup: CDR1 SNHLY, CDR2 FYNNEI. The V segment lost 4 bases and the J segment 6 bases; nucleotides outside the gene matches: 6. This CDR3 is 14 amino acids long. The chain's CDR3 is CASSGTGASQPQHF. The CDR3 DNA reads TGTGCCAGCAGTGGCACAGGGGCAAGTCAGCCCCAGCATTTT.

This clone was recorded once. The chain uses TRBV11-3 and TRBJ1-1, with unresolved D. The ends were cut back, 5 bases at V and 7 bases at J, with 14 bases in the middle. The germline gives CDR1 SGHNT, CDR2 YENEEA. The CDR3 is made up of 13 amino acids. CDR3 sequence: CASSTNRISEAFF. The CDR3 nucleotides are TGTGCCAGCAGCACAAACAGAATAAGTGAAGCTTTCTTT.

J is TRBJ2-1 and V is TRBV7-6; TRBD2 aligns across 8 bases. Germline V lookup: CDR1 SGHVS, CDR2 FNYEAQ. Trimming removed 0 bases from V and 4 bases from J; junction bases left unmatched: 8. The CDR3 covers 17 residues. The CDR3 loop is CASSLALGRAGYNEQFF. The CDR3, as DNA: TGTGCCAGCAGCTTAGCTCTCGGGAGGGCCGGGTACAATGAGCAGTTCTTC.

J is TRBJ1-5 and V is TRBV19; 10 nucleotides agree with TRBD1. Germline loops: CDR1 LNHDA, CDR2 SQIVND (reference sequence). Trimming cost V 9 bases and J 2 bases; bases outside gene matches: 13. The CDR3 has 17 residues. In DNA, the CDR3 is TGTGCCAGCCGAGGGCGGGACAGGGGTTGGGGCAATCAGCCCCAGCATTTT. Translating it yields CASRGRDRGWGNQPQHF.

The genes are TRBV11-2 and TRBJ1-2; 7 bases are a match to TRBD1. The junction had 8 bases not matched to a gene; V was cut back by 4 bases and J by 6 bases. The CDR3 sequence is 14 residues long. CDR1 and CDR2 (germline): SGHAT, FQNNGV. CDR3 sequence reads: CASSSQQGQDGYTF. The CDR3 DNA follows: TGTGCCAGCAGCTCTCAACAGGGGCAGGATGGCTACACCTTC.

About this clone: Other DNA sequences from this sample encode an identical CDR3 as well. This chain connects TRBV7-2 to TRBJ1-4; tentative D call: TRBD1 (5 bases). The CDR3 totals 15 residues. Germline V gene sequence: CDR1 SGHTA, CDR2 FQGNSA. Deletions cut 5 bases from V and 0 bases from J, with 10 bases between. The CDR3 coding sequence is TGTGCCAGCAGCCCCCAGACAGCAACTAATGAAAAACTGTTTTTT. Translated, it gives CASSPQTATNEKLFF.

J is TRBJ2-3 and V is TRBV5-4, with 14 bases matching TRBD2. Germline V gives CDR1 SGHNT, CDR2 YYREEE (reference sequence). The CDR3 length is 17 residues. After removal of 7 bases from V and 2 bases from J, the junction contained 9 bases not matched to a gene. For the CDR3, the DNA is TGTGCCAGCGCATCCTCGGGACTAGCGGGGGTCACAGATACGCAGTATTTT. Its protein is CASASSGLAGVTDTQYF.

The J gene is TRBJ1-2, the V gene TRBV2, with 7 bases identical to TRBD1. J lost 0 bases, V lost 6 bases, and 10 bases had no gene match. The CDR3 runs to 16 residues. From germline, CDR1 is SNHLY and CDR2 FYNNEI. CDR3 residues: CASSLTGARANYGYTF. The CDR3 DNA sequence: TGTGCCAGCAGCCTTACAGGGGCGCGTGCTAACTATGGCTACACCTTC.

With regard to this clone: The junction departs from the called germline gene at one end, perhaps through a read error. The chain couples TRBV7-9 to TRBJ2-2; 7 positions agree with TRBD2. Looked up from germline, CDR1 is SEHNR and CDR2 is FQNEAQ (reference sequence). The CDR3 totals 15 residues. The CDR3 region is CASSLGTTNTGELFF. DNA for the CDR3: TGTGCCAGCAGTTTAGGGACTACCAACACCGGGGAGCTGTTTTTT.

The CDR3 DNA is TGTGCCAGCAGTGACCCAGGGGAGACTGAAGCTTTCTTT. Its protein is CASSDPGETEAFF. The V and J genes are TRBV25-1 and TRBJ1-1; D is perhaps TRBD1 (6 bases). CDR1 is MGHDK, CDR2 SYGVNS, per germline. The CDR3 covers 13 residues. V lost 3 bases to trimming and J lost 5 bases, with 10 bases between them. Looking up the rest from reference TRBV25-1 and TRBJ1-1 gives the full variable domain: EADIYQTPRYLVIGTGKKITLECSQTMGHDKMYWYQQDPGMELHLIHYSYGVNSTEKGDLSSESTVSRIRTEHFPLTLESARPSHTSQYLCASSDPGETEAFFGQGTRLTVV.

This clone was seen a few times. The CDR3 DNA reads TGTGCCATCAGTACCCGAATAGCGGACCCGAACACCGGGGAGCTGTTTTTT. This codes for CAISTRIADPNTGELFF. J is TRBJ2-2 and V is TRBV10-3, with D possibly matching TRBD2 (6 bases). Trimming took off 5 bases at V and 0 bases at J, with 16 bases between the two ends. The germline V gene encodes CDR1 ENHRY and CDR2 SYGVKD. The CDR3 length is 17 residues.

This chain joins TRBV11-3 and TRBJ2-2; weak D call: TRBD1 (5 bases). Germline CDR1 is SGHNT and CDR2 is YENEEA. This CDR3 region has 18 residues. With 2 bases removed from V and 1 base from J, the gap between germline ends came to 17 bases. The chain's CDR3 is CASSLSPVGLMNTGELFF. DNA of the CDR3: TGTGCCAGCAGCTTATCACCTGTGGGGCTGATGAACACCGGGGAGCTGTTTTTT.

The rearrangement joins TRBV27 to TRBJ2-7; TRBD2 aligns across 9 bases. The CDR3 runs to 14 residues. Germline V gene lookup returns CDR1 MNHEY and CDR2 SMNVEV (reference sequence). The V segment lost 2 bases and the J segment 6 bases; nucleotides outside the gene matches: 5. CDR3 DNA sequence: TGTGCCAGCAGTTTAGCGGGAGGGTTCCCCGAGCAGTACTTC. This sequence encodes CASSLAGGFPEQYF.

The rearrangement uses TRBV28 and TRBJ1-1, with D possibly TRBD1 on 6 matching bases. Germline V lookup: CDR1 MDHEN, CDR2 SYDVKM. Trimming removed 6 bases at V and 12 bases at J, with 20 bases between. CDR3 size: 13 residues. CDR3 sequence (DNA): TGTGCCAGCAGCCACGACAGGCCCTATGACACTTTCTTT. Protein: CASSHDRPYDTFF.

The rearrangement uses TRBV29-1 and TRBJ1-6; perhaps TRBD1 as D (6 bases). Trimming stripped 4 bases from V and 12 bases from J, with 19 bases between. The germline CDR1 and CDR2 sequences are SQVTM and ANQGSEA. This CDR3 spans 14 amino acids. CDR3 region: CSVALHRVGKPLHF. The CDR3 nucleotides are TGCAGCGTTGCGCTCCACAGGGTGGGAAAACCCCTCCACTTT.

The chain couples TRBV29-1 to TRBJ1-4; D not certain. V shed 5 bases and J shed 8 bases, with 15 bases lying between them. This CDR3 has 13 amino acids. Germline assignment: CDR1 SQVTM and CDR2 ANQGSEA. The CDR3 coding sequence is TGCAGCGTTTCAAAGGAGGTAGAAGAAAAACTGTTTTTT. Translated: CSVSKEVEEKLFF.

The chain couples TRBV6-5 to TRBJ1-5, with TRBD1 matching over 7 bases. This CDR3 has 15 residues. The V segment lost 0 bases and the J segment 6 bases; nucleotides outside the gene matches: 5. Germline V CDR1 and CDR2: MNHEY, SVGAGI. In DNA form, the CDR3 reads TGTGCCAGCAGTTACTCGAAGGGGGCTAGTCAGCCCCAGCATTTT. Protein sequence: CASSYSKGASQPQHF.

This clone was observed a few times. The chain is built from TRBV2 and TRBJ1-5; D call uncertain. V lost 2 bases, J lost 6 bases, and 8 bases lay in between. Germline CDR1 and CDR2: SNHLY and FYNNEI. The CDR3 contains 13 residues. The CDR3 DNA follows: TGTGCCAGCAGTGAATCACGGGTTCAGCCCCAGCATTTT. Its translation: CASSESRVQPQHF.

This clone was recorded once. This chain uses TRBV5-4 with TRBJ1-3; 7 bases fit TRBD1. This CDR3 has 18 amino acids. With V trimmed by 4 bases and J by 0 bases, 13 bases remained unmatched. Per germline, CDR1 SGHNT and CDR2 YYREEE (reference sequence). CDR3 loop: CASSKGAPGQSSGNTIYF. DNA of the CDR3: TGTGCCAGCAGCAAGGGGGCTCCGGGACAGAGCTCTGGAAACACCATATATTTT. Looking up the rest from reference TRBV5-4 and TRBJ1-3 gives the full variable domain: ETGVTQSPTHLIKTRGQQVTLRCSSQSGHNTVSWYQQALGQGPQFIFQYYREEENGRGNFPPRFSGLQFPNYSSELNVNALELDDSALYLCASSKGAPGQSSGNTIYFGEGSWLTVV.